Listed below are T cell receptor beta chains from one sample, sequenced in a study of blood T cell repertoires in COVID-19. The table came from immunoSEQ multiplex PCR; TCRdb's copy has only in-frame clones and leaves some out. The sample holds some 150,000 clones, around 88% seen once. Sequencing was done on a sample of PBMCs or T cells enriched from blood (not recorded which). Receptors were obtained from a woman aged 45 to 65 in a cohort exposed to, infected with or recovered from COVID-19 (not recorded which). Both conserved end residues are part of each CDR3. Each record gives: D gene, J gene, V gene, clone size, CDR3 DNA, CDR3 protein. The D gene is left open where the match is weak. Not all rows give a size; the values are once, few, many and, for expanded clones, a class.

NA | TRBJ2-3 | TRBV19 | NA | TGTGCCAGTAGTATTTTCGGGGGAAGCACAGATACGCAGTATTTT | CASSIFGGSTDTQYF
NA | TRBJ1-1 | TRBV30 | NA | TGTGCCTGGAAAGGACAGTCGAACACTGAAGCTTTCTTT | CAWKGQSNTEAFF
TRBD1 | TRBJ2-5 | TRBV5-4 | NA | TGTGCCAGCAGCTACGACAGGGGAGAGACCCAGTACTTC | CASSYDRGETQYF
TRBD1 | TRBJ2-2 | TRBV6-2/TRBV6-3 | NA | TGTGCCAGCAGCCCTTCGACAGGGGGCTTCACCGGGGAGCTGTTTTTT | CASSPSTGGFTGELFF
NA | TRBJ2-7 | TRBV7-6 | NA | TGTGCCAGCAGCTTACCCGGGATACCCTACGAGCAGTACTTC | CASSLPGIPYEQYF
NA | TRBJ2-2 | TRBV2 | NA | TGTGCCAGCACCCTGGACTCGAGAAACACCGGGGAGCTGTTTTTT | CASTLDSRNTGELFF
NA | TRBJ1-2 | TRBV29-1 | NA | TGCAGCGTTGCTCAGGGGAACTATGGCTACACCTTC | CSVAQGNYGYTF
TRBD2 | TRBJ2-1 | TRBV10-3 | NA | TGTGCTCACAAAAGCGGGAGCAAAAATGAGCAGTTCTTC | CAHKSGSKNEQFF
TRBD2 | TRBJ2-1 | TRBV18 | NA | TGTGCCAGCTCAGGGACTAGCCCGAAAACCCTCACACCCTACAATGAGCAGTTCTTC | CASSGTSPKTLTPYNEQFF
NA | TRBJ2-1 | TRBV5-1 | NA | TGCGCCAGCAGTGAGTCTAGTCTTTCCTACAATGAGCAGTTCTTC | CASSESSLSYNEQFF
NA | TRBJ1-3 | TRBV28 | NA | TGTGCCAGCAGTTTCTCGAACACCATATATTTT | CASSFSNTIYF
NA | TRBJ2-3 | TRBV27 | NA | TGTGCCAGCAGTTTGGAGCGTTACACAGATACGCAGTATTTT | CASSLERYTDTQYF
TRBD2 | TRBJ2-4 | TRBV29-1 | NA | TGCAGCGTTGGGCCCCCGGGACTAGCGGGGTCTCTAGCCAAAAACATTCAGTACTTC | CSVGPPGLAGSLAKNIQYF
TRBD2 | TRBJ2-3 | TRBV9 | NA | TGTGCCAGCAGCTTATCGCTAGCGGGAGTAGATACGCAGTATTTT | CASSLSLAGVDTQYF
TRBD1 | TRBJ2-3 | TRBV2 | NA | TGTGCCAGCAGCCCGGACAGGGGTACAGATACGCAGTATTTT | CASSPDRGTDTQYF
NA | TRBJ1-6 | TRBV6-1 | NA | TGTGCCAGCAGTGAAGTGGCAGGGTCTTCACCCCTCCACTTT | CASSEVAGSSPLHF
NA | TRBJ1-5 | TRBV7-2 | NA | TGTGCCAGCAGCGCTCTAGGGGGTCAGCCCCAGCATTTT | CASSALGGQPQHF
NA | TRBJ1-2 | TRBV28 | NA | TGTGCCAGCAGTCCAGAAAGCAGGGGATTGAGCTCTGGCTACACCTTC | CASSPESRGLSSGYTF
NA | TRBJ1-4 | TRBV19 | once | TGTGCCAGTAGTAGGGCGTTGAAGATGGGTGAAAAACTGTTTTTT | CASSRALKMGEKLFF
NA | TRBJ2-6 | TRBV6-2/TRBV6-3 | NA | TGTGCCAGCAGTTCCCTACAGGGCCTCTCTGGGGCCAACGTCCTGACTTTC | CASSSLQGLSGANVLTF
TRBD2 | TRBJ2-5 | TRBV9 | NA | TGTGCCAGCAGCGCAAGCGGGAGGAGGGAGACCCAGTACTTC | CASSASGRRETQYF
TRBD1 | TRBJ1-4 | TRBV14 | NA | TGTGCCAGCAGCCAATTTAGGGGGCGTGAAAAACTGTTTTTT | CASSQFRGREKLFF
NA | TRBJ1-6 | TRBV2 | NA | TGTGCCAGCAGTGAGGCGGGTATTGGGCCACCCCTCCACTTT | CASSEAGIGPPLHF
TRBD1 | TRBJ2-7 | TRBV12-3/TRBV12-4 | NA | TGTGCCAGCAGACGAGGGACAGTTTACGAGCAGTACTTC | CASRRGTVYEQYF
TRBD2 | TRBJ2-7 | TRBV28 | NA | TGTGCCAGCAGACTAGCGGGAAAGTACGAGCAGTACTTC | CASRLAGKYEQYF
TRBD2 | TRBJ2-3 | TRBV3-1/TRBV3-2 | NA | TGTGCCAGCAGCCAAGGGGTTCTGCGGGGGGGCCGGCAGTATTTT | CASSQGVLRGGRQYF
TRBD1 | TRBJ2-5 | TRBV11-3 | NA | TGTGCCAGCAGCCCAACCGGGACAGGGGGAGAGACCCAGTACTTC | CASSPTGTGGETQYF
NA | TRBJ1-5 | TRBV30 | NA | TGTGCCTGGAGCGCGGGTGGGCAGGTTATCGGCGTGCAGCCCCAGCATTTT | CAWSAGGQVIGVQPQHF
TRBD1 | TRBJ2-7 | TRBV5-6 | NA | TGTGCCAGCAGCTGGGCCCCGGGACAGGGGGCTTACGAGCAGTACTTC | CASSWAPGQGAYEQYF
TRBD1 | TRBJ2-2 | TRBV5-5 | many | TGTGCCAGCAGACACGGACAGGGGGCCACCGGGGAGCTGTTTTTT | CASRHGQGATGELFF
NA | TRBJ1-1 | TRBV7-8 | NA | TGTGCCAGCAGCTGGAACGAGGTGGTGAACACTGAAGCTTTCTTT | CASSWNEVVNTEAFF
TRBD1 | TRBJ2-7 | TRBV28 | NA | TGTGCCAGCAGTACCGGACAGGGGGCCTACGAGCAGTACTTC | CASSTGQGAYEQYF
NA | TRBJ2-7 | TRBV19 | few | TGTGCCAGTAGTGCCACGGGGACCTACGAGCAGTACTTC | CASSATGTYEQYF
NA | TRBJ2-7 | TRBV27 | NA | TGTGCCAGCAGTCAACAGGGTACCTACGAGCAGTACTTC | CASSQQGTYEQYF
TRBD1 | TRBJ1-5 | TRBV7-9 | NA | TGTGCCAGCAGCTTAGCGCGTGGGTCGGACAGGGTAGGAAGTCAGCCCCAGCATTTT | CASSLARGSDRVGSQPQHF
NA | TRBJ1-1 | TRBV6-2/TRBV6-3 | few | TGTGCCAGCAGTTACCCCACACCGAACACTGAAGCTTTCTTT | CASSYPTPNTEAFF